This T cell receptor (beta chain) was documented in a study of blood T cell repertoires in COVID-19. Germline V gene lookup returns CDR1 LNHDA and CDR2 SQIVND (reference sequence). This CDR3 is built from 16 residues. V dropped 7 bases and J dropped 7; count of bases not matched to a gene: 12. Sequencing was performed with immunoSEQ multiplex PCR; in TCRdb, only in-frame clones are kept and a portion is missing. The data contain 300,000 to 400,000 clones, 88% of them singletons. The genes are TRBV19 and TRBJ2-4; 11 bases align to TRBD1. The specimen sequenced was PBMCs or T cells enriched from blood (not recorded which). The sequence came from a woman between 18 and 29 years old who had recovered from COVID-19. The CDR3 DNA reads as TGTGCCAGTATGCCCCGGGGGGACAGGGGGTTCAACATTCAGTACTTC. This codes for CASMPRGDRGFNIQYF. Full variable domain (outside the CDR3, taken from reference TRBV19 and TRBJ2-4): DGGITQSPKYLFRKEGQNVTLSCEQNLNHDAMYWYRQDPGQGLRLIYYSQIVNDFQKGDIAEGYSVSREKKESFPLTVTSAQKNPTAFYLCASMPRGDRGFNIQYFGAGTRLSVL.